This T cell receptor beta chain was sequenced during a study of T cells of healthy individuals. One entry per CDR3 protein results from TCRdb running MiXCR on the 5' RACE reads. Among around 98,000 distinct CDR3 sequences, around 17% were seen once, and the ten largest hold 6.2%. The V and J ends lost 4 bases and 4 bases respectively, with 10 bases between them. The CDR3 spans 13 residues. Germline assignment: CDR1 SGHDN and CDR2 FVKESK. The sequence derives from a human donor in good health. The chain has TRBV14 and TRBJ1-2, with D unclear. CDR3 coding DNA: TGTGCCAGCAGCCCAGAGGACCGCTATGGCTACACCTTC. Its translation is CASSPEDRYGYTF.